This passage covers 24 T cell receptor beta chains from one sample sequenced in a study of blood T cell repertoires in COVID-19. Data came from immunoSEQ multiplex PCR; TCRdb stores just in-frame clones and leaves some out. The repertoire holds about 220,000 clones, with 84% as singletons. The source material was peripheral blood. The receptors were gathered from a woman in her fifties or sixties who had recovered from COVID-19.

This chain connects TRBV7-2 to TRBJ2-7; a weak D match, TRBD2 (6 bases). The germline CDR1 and CDR2 sequences are SGHTA and FQGNSA. The V and J ends lost 5 bases and 6 bases respectively, with 11 bases between them. The CDR3 sequence is 12 residues long. The chain's CDR3 is CASSRLVGEQYF. CDR3 DNA: TGTGCCAGCAGCAGACTAGTCGGCGAGCAGTACTTC.

This clone is a singleton in its sample. V is TRBV19 and J is TRBJ2-1, with D possibly being TRBD1 (7 bases). Between the trimmed V and J ends, which lost 4 bases and 8 bases, there was a span of 21 bases. Germline CDR1 reads LNHDA; CDR2 reads SQIVND (reference sequence). This CDR3 is 16 amino acids long. CDR3 sequence reads: CASSNPGGTGVDEQFF. In DNA, the CDR3 is TGTGCCAGTAGTAACCCAGGGGGGACGGGGGTCGATGAGCAGTTCTTC.

The chain employs TRBV12-5 and TRBJ1-1; maybe TRBD1 (5 bases). This CDR3 has 15 amino acids. CDR1 is LGHNT, CDR2 FRNRAP, per germline. V was cut by 1 base and J by 1 base, with 10 bases left in between. This CDR3 reads CASGLGLGGNTEAFF. The CDR3 region has the DNA TGTGCTAGTGGTTTGGGCCTGGGGGGGAACACTGAAGCTTTCTTT.

The genes are TRBV14 and TRBJ2-1; tentatively, D is TRBD2 (7 bases). CDR3 length: 15 amino acids. The germline V gene encodes CDR1 SGHDN and CDR2 FVKESK. The V end lost 0 bases, the J end lost 9 bases, and 15 bases lay between the germline ends. The CDR3 DNA follows: TGTGCCAGCAGCCAAGACGTAGGGGGGGCGCTTGAGCAGTTCTTC. Protein sequence: CASSQDVGGALEQFF.

The chain has TRBV21-1 and TRBJ2-2; the D call of TRBD1 is as the table states it, not checked on the DNA. TRBV21-1 is a listed pseudogene. CDR3 length: 15 amino acids. CDR3 nucleotide sequence: TGTGCCAGCAGCATTGGACAGCCCAACACCGGGGAGCTGTTTTTT. The encoded protein is CASSIGQPNTGELFF.

The chain joins TRBV4-2 to TRBJ1-2; 8 bases are a match to TRBD1. This CDR3 region has 15 residues. Germline V CDR1 and CDR2: LGHNA, YNFKEQ. The junction had 4 bases not matched to a gene; V was cut back by 0 bases and J by 4 bases. CDR3 DNA: TGTGCCAGCAGCCAAGACGGACAGGGAGGCTATGGCTACACCTTC. It specifies CASSQDGQGGYGYTF.

This clone was seen a single time. The chain joins TRBV30 to TRBJ2-7, with 7 bases that match TRBD1. Germline-derived CDR1 and CDR2 are GTSNPN and SVGIG (reference sequence). There are 15 residues in the CDR3. Trimming at V came to 4 bases and at J to 0 bases, leaving 9 bases not matched to a gene. CDR3: CAWKRGPTPSYEQYF. The CDR3 nucleotides are TGTGCCTGGAAAAGGGGGCCTACGCCCTCCTACGAGCAGTACTTC.

The rearrangement uses TRBV24-1 and TRBJ2-5; 7 bases are a match to TRBD1. CDR3 length equals 15 residues. The junction had 9 bases not matched to a gene; V was cut back by 4 bases and J by 5 bases. The germline CDR1 and CDR2 sequences are KGHDR and SFDVKD. The CDR3 DNA follows: TGTGCCACCAGTGACCCGAAGGGGGCAGGGGAGACCCAGTACTTC. This codes for CATSDPKGAGETQYF.

The chain couples TRBV19 to TRBJ2-1; a weak D match, TRBD1 (6 bases). Trimming removed 6 bases at V and 0 bases at J, with 12 bases between. Germline loops: CDR1 LNHDA, CDR2 SQIVND (reference sequence). The CDR3 extends over 15 amino acids. DNA for the CDR3: TGTGCCAGTAGCGCCTCGGACAGCTCCTACAATGAGCAGTTCTTC. This gives the protein CASSASDSSYNEQFF.

The chain links TRBV10-3 to TRBJ2-3; 8 bases align to TRBD2. Germline V gene lookup returns CDR1 ENHRY and CDR2 SYGVKD. With 0 bases clipped from V and 5 bases from J, the junction kept 10 bases outside the gene matches. The CDR3 spans 17 residues. CDR3 sequence reads: CAISESGGTGGVDTQYF. CDR3 nucleotides: TGTGCCATCAGTGAGTCCGGTGGAACGGGGGGGGTAGATACGCAGTATTTT.

This chain connects TRBV5-1 to TRBJ2-1; no definite D call. The CDR3 extends over 14 amino acids. Germline-derived CDR1 and CDR2 are SGHRS and YFSETQ. The ends were cut back, 5 bases at V and 1 base at J, with 10 bases in the middle. The DNA of the CDR3 is TGCGCCAGCAGTTTTACTCCATCCTACAATGAGCAGTTCTTC. Its protein is CASSFTPSYNEQFF.

As for this clone: It is unclear where the CDR3 begins or ends on the DNA, so no DNA is shown, and the CDR3 is as TCRdb lists it. This sequence joins TRBV6-4 and TRBJ2-7; the table names TRBD2, a call not compared with the DNA. The CDR3 totals 14 residues, both ends included. CDR1 is MRHNA and CDR2 is SNTAGT in the germline V gene. This CDR3 reads CASSTSRGPYEQYF.

The chain combines TRBV7-2 with TRBJ1-4; TRBD1 matches 10 bases. CDR1 SGHTA and CDR2 FQGNSA come from the germline V gene. This CDR3 has 14 amino acids. With 6 bases clipped from V and 6 bases from J, the junction kept 4 bases outside the gene matches. The CDR3 region has the DNA TGTGCCAGCAGAACCGGGACAGGGGATGAAAAACTGTTTTTT. Its translation: CASRTGTGDEKLFF. Looking up the rest from reference TRBV7-2 and TRBJ1-4 gives the full variable domain: GAGVSQSPSNKVTEKGKDVELRCDPISGHTALYWYRQSLGQGLEFLIYFQGNSAPDKSGLPSDRFSAERTGGSVSTLTIQRTQQEDSAVYLCASRTGTGDEKLFFGSGTQLSVL.

The chain carries TRBV5-1 and TRBJ1-1; D is possibly TRBD1 (5 bases). V gave up 0 bases and J gave up 2 bases, with 8 bases separating them. The CDR3 consists of 14 residues. The germline V gene encodes CDR1 SGHRS and CDR2 YFSETQ. For the CDR3, the DNA is TGCGCCAGCAGCTTGGAGGGGCCTAACACTGAAGCTTTCTTT. Protein sequence: CASSLEGPNTEAFF.

This rearrangement joins TRBV19 to TRBJ2-1; TRBD2 matches at 14 bases. V shed 5 bases and J 4 bases; nucleotides not matched to a gene: 7. Germline V gene sequence: CDR1 LNHDA, CDR2 SQIVND (reference sequence). The CDR3 sequence is 17 residues long. The CDR3 DNA reads as TGTGCCAGTAGTCTAGGGACTAGCGGGGGCCTGTACAATGAGCAGTTCTTC. Protein sequence: CASSLGTSGGLYNEQFF.

V and J are TRBV7-9 and TRBJ1-1; tentatively, D is TRBD1 (6 bases). Germline-derived CDR1 and CDR2 are SEHNR and FQNEAQ (reference sequence). This CDR3 region has 14 residues. Trimming stripped 5 bases from V and 4 bases from J, with 14 bases between. The DNA for the CDR3 is TGTGCCAGCAGCCCGCAGGGGTTCGGCACTGAAGCTTTCTTT. Amino acid sequence: CASSPQGFGTEAFF.

V and J are TRBV10-3 and TRBJ1-3, with D perhaps TRBD1 (5 bases). Germline V gene lookup returns CDR1 ENHRY and CDR2 SYGVKD. V lost 10 bases and J 3 bases, leaving 13 bases between the germline ends. This CDR3 region has 13 residues. Written as DNA, the CDR3 is TGTGCCACGGAAGGGGTGGTTGGAAACACCATATATTTT. This sequence encodes CATEGVVGNTIYF.

In this sample, this clone turned up a few times. V and J are TRBV19 and TRBJ1-5, with a tentative D call TRBD1 (6 bases). The V gene's germline CDR1 is LNHDA and CDR2 SQIVND (reference sequence). The CDR3 is made up of 15 amino acids. Trimming left V 3 bases short and J 2 bases short, with 11 bases between. The CDR3, as DNA: TGTGCCAGTAGTATCCTACAGGGCGGCAATCAGCCCCAGCATTTT. Amino acid sequence: CASSILQGGNQPQHF.

The V gene is TRBV6-6, the J gene TRBJ1-3; D is undetermined. V was trimmed by 0 bases and J by 4 bases, leaving 7 bases between them. This CDR3 contains 14 residues. Germline CDR1 and CDR2: MNHNY and SVGAGI (reference sequence). Here the CDR3 reads CASSYSPSGNTIYF. The CDR3 region has the DNA TGTGCCAGCAGTTACTCCCCGTCGGGAAACACCATATATTTT.

The J gene is TRBJ1-4, the V gene TRBV15; 9 bases map to TRBD1. J gave up 4 bases and V 2 bases, and 11 bases lay outside the gene matches. Germline CDR1 is LNHNV and CDR2 is YYDKDF (reference sequence). This CDR3 comprises 18 residues. For the CDR3, the DNA is TGTGCCACCAGCAGATTGCCGGGACAGGGTCGATTTAATGAAAAACTGTTTTTT. It translates to CATSRLPGQGRFNEKLFF.

About this clone itself: One junction end does not reproduce the germline sequence, and a read error may be involved. DNA for the CDR3: TGTGCCAGCAGCGGATCGAGGACAGGAGGGTTCGCGGCTTTT. This sequence encodes CASSGSRTGGFAAF. V is TRBV9 and J is TRBJ1-3, with 7 positions matching TRBD1. This CDR3 is 14 amino acids long. Germline assignment: CDR1 SGDLS and CDR2 YYNGEE.

Many counts were recorded for this clone. The chain combines TRBV27 with TRBJ2-2, with 8 positions matching TRBD1. The V gene's germline CDR1 is MNHEY and CDR2 SMNVEV (reference sequence). This CDR3 contains 16 residues. V was clipped by 4 bases and J by 4 bases; unmatched bases: 8. The DNA of the CDR3 is TGTGCCAGCAGTTACTGGACAGGGTCGGGCACCGGGGAGCTGTTTTTT. Its protein product is CASSYWTGSGTGELFF.

The V and J genes are TRBV5-8 and TRBJ2-7; no firm D call. Germline CDR1 and CDR2: SGHTS and YDEGEE. The V end lost 6 bases, the J end lost 3 bases, and 7 bases lay between the germline ends. This CDR3 region has 11 residues. The CDR3 loop reads CASKTSYEQYF. For the CDR3, the DNA is TGTGCCAGCAAGACAAGCTACGAGCAGTACTTC.

This clone has only a few counts. The chain employs TRBV11-2 and TRBJ2-2; D is ambiguous. The germline V gene has CDR1 SGHAT and CDR2 FQNNGV. V lost 5 bases and J 4 bases, leaving 11 bases between the germline ends. The CDR3 has 14 residues. This CDR3 reads CASSPPIGTGELFF. In DNA form, the CDR3 reads TGTGCCAGCAGCCCACCGATCGGCACCGGGGAGCTGTTTTTT.